These T cell receptor beta chains were read from a single sample in a study of control samples from healthy donors and cancer patients. Only in-frame clones appear in the TCRdb table, and some are missing; sequencing was by immunoSEQ multiplex PCR. Here the sample spans 100,000 to 150,000 clones, over 80% being singletons. The material sequenced was blood. These receptors were taken from a woman in her fifties or sixties in good health. Each CDR3 is given with its conserved first and last residue.

j_call cdr3_length v_call cdr3_aa
TRBJ2-1 14 TRBV6-5 CASSYSQEGREQFF
TRBJ2-7 13 TRBV5-5 CASSLDGSYEQYF
TRBJ1-6 14 TRBV19 CATARQGGNSPLHF
TRBJ2-3 14 TRBV11-2 CASSLGQGADTQYF
TRBJ2-5 14 TRBV5-1 CASSVTGGRETQYF
TRBJ1-5 15 TRBV15 CATSRHDRDNQPQHF
TRBJ2-2 18 TRBV5-1 CASSSRLTSGGGTGELFF
TRBJ1-4 16 TRBV19 CASSIRRTGGNEKLFF
TRBJ2-6 14 TRBV25-1 CASSESGTGNVLTF
TRBJ2-5 15 TRBV6-5 CASSYSRQGAETQYF
TRBJ1-2 11 TRBV28 CASSLHYGYTF
TRBJ2-1 15 TRBV5-1 CASSLDGGSFNEQFF
TRBJ2-1 13 TRBV5-1 CASTLTGGNEQFF
TRBJ2-4 16 TRBV6-1 CASSEPGALAKNIQYF
TRBJ2-1 15 TRBV5-1 CASSLPSGRTNEQFF
TRBJ2-3 23 TRBV15 CATSRDSFPIEAGSGRVTDTQYF
TRBJ1-3 14 TRBV19 CASNGRFSGNTIYF
TRBJ2-7 14 TRBV27 CASSFARPDYEQYF
TRBJ1-2 11 TRBV29-1 CSVDLGYGYTF
TRBJ2-2 16 TRBV5-8 CASSLVRQVNTGELFF
TRBJ2-1 13 TRBV7-9 CASSLGVLVEQFF
TRBJ1-4 15 TRBV4-1 CASSHVGPQVVKLFF
TRBJ1-1 12 TRBV6-5 CASSRTQNEAFF
TRBJ2-5 13 TRBV19 CASKPGYQETQYF
TRBJ1-3 16 TRBV3-1/TRBV3-2 CASSGKTDHSGNTIYF
TRBJ1-1 19 TRBV23-1 CASSQGGPYRGARSTEAFF
TRBJ2-6 17 TRBV2 CASKAAQGLLGANVLTF
TRBJ2-1 16 TRBV21-1 CASSGDSGTTYNEQFF
TRBJ2-2 14 TRBV3-1/TRBV3-2 CASSQDYSDGELFF
TRBJ1-1 17 TRBV21-1 CASSKKEEAGGHTEAFF
TRBJ2-1 15 TRBV5-1 CATMRGGHSYNEQFF
TRBJ2-7 13 TRBV2 CASIGTGGDEQYF
TRBJ1-3 15 TRBV28 CASISDRGAGNTIYF
TRBJ2-1 16 TRBV7-9 CASSLLITVTYNEQFF
TRBJ2-2 16 TRBV29-1 CSVEAPEQREAGELFF
TRBJ1-5 15 TRBV19 CASSIGAPSNQPQHF
TRBJ2-5 13 TRBV10-2 CASTSVGGETQYF
TRBJ1-5 15 TRBV19 CASSQTYRQPQPQHF
TRBJ1-2 13 TRBV13 CASSSQGSGGYTF
TRBJ1-1 15 TRBV6-5 CASSSLGGSNTEAFF
TRBJ2-7 14 TRBV5-4 CASSFAGGSYEQYF
TRBJ1-2 13 TRBV7-9 CASSLGTGVGYTF
TRBJ2-7 12 TRBV5-5 CASSLRGYEQYF
TRBJ1-5 14 TRBV30 CAWSPGTGIGTQHF
TRBJ1-5 14 TRBV7-2 CASSLAGTAEKQHF
TRBJ1-1 14 TRBV11-2 CASSTRLMNTEAFF
TRBJ2-7 13 TRBV30 CAWSALGRGEQYF
TRBJ1-2 18 TRBV4-1 CASSHGGEGATANYGYTF